This T cell receptor beta chain appears in the sequencing data of a study of beta chain features in type 1 diabetes. Study background: Sorted cell examination encompassed approximately 110 million cells across all samples.

Expressed TCRB transcripts were sequenced after all isolated RNA was converted to cDNA. TCRdb keeps only in-frame clones here, not all; method: immunoSEQ multiplex PCR. The sample comprises approximately 360,000 clones, around an eighth of which are singletons, and 0.0095% to 0.013% rests with the top ten. In its sample, this clone was seen a few times. Its antigen remains unidentified. Broader study findings: TCRB repertoires of naive, central memory and Treg cells appeared more similar among patients than among healthy donors. Moderate but significant shortening of TCRB CDR3s was recorded in all four CD4+ subsets from Type 1 diabetes patients. It was not settled here whether HLA type affects TCRB rearrangement. Type 1 diabetes patients showed fewer insertions and more deletions at VDJ junctions.

In germline, CDR1 is MNHEY, CDR2 SMNVEV (reference sequence). V shed 6 bases, J shed 2 bases, and the junction held 1 base outside the gene matches. This CDR3 has 15 residues. The clonotype was recovered from a woman between 18 and 30 years old with type 1 diabetes. The chain employs TRBV27 and TRBJ2-2; 12 bases agree with TRBD2. Material for sequencing was naive CD4+ T cells from blood. CDR3 residues: CASSGLAGNTGELFF. CDR3 nucleotides: TGTGCCAGCAGCGGACTAGCGGGAAACACCGGGGAGCTGTTTTTT.